These T cell receptor beta chains were read from a single sample in a study of shared clonotypes between healthy human individuals. Measured with immunoSEQ multiplex PCR; TCRdb has only the in-frame clones, and not every one. The table has around 980,000 clones, around 82% seen once. The specimen was memory CD4+ T cells from PBMCs. All receptors derive from a man aged 18 to 30 in good health. Some clones in this sample may be carry-over from other donors' samples. Each CDR3 is given without its conserved first and last residue. Where a row states a size, it is once, few, many or the class of an expanded clone; other rows omit it.

V	J	size	CDR3
TRBV15	TRBJ1-3	.	ATGQQGNTIY
TRBV5-1	TRBJ1-2	.	ASSPWAGANYGYT
TRBV18	TRBJ1-1	.	ASSAQRVSNTEAF
TRBV6-6	TRBJ1-5	few	ASSHSRQDQPQH
TRBV30	TRBJ1-2	few	AWSEDSNYGYT
TRBV7-9	TRBJ2-1	.	ASCTAGGLGNEQF
TRBV9	TRBJ2-2	.	ASSVGLAGTGELF
TRBV5-1	TRBJ2-7	.	ASRDLAGGYEQY
TRBV27	TRBJ2-7	.	ASSFSGLAPSSYEQY
TRBV5-4	TRBJ2-3	.	ASSLDTGAGGTDTQY
TRBV6-5	TRBJ2-6	once	ASSYSGVGANVLT
TRBV7-3	TRBJ2-3	.	ASSAGSGRARDTQY
TRBV28	TRBJ1-1	.	ASSSRNWDGKIEAF
TRBV5-1	TRBJ1-4	many	ASSLVGNGEKLF
TRBV2	TRBJ2-7	once	ASNVQGYEQY
TRBV7-2	TRBJ1-1	.	ASSPTANTEAF
TRBV2	TRBJ2-3	once	ASRQGLGGQDTQY
TRBV28	TRBJ2-1	.	ASSLLVGGNNEQF
TRBV2	TRBJ2-4	.	ASSEAEAYLAKNIQY
TRBV5-4	TRBJ1-4	.	ASSLKTGSNEKLF
TRBV19	TRBJ1-3	.	ASSTRTTGLLGNTIY
TRBV27	TRBJ2-5	.	ASSPIRGQGARETQY
TRBV18	TRBJ2-2	once	ASSLGLAGGTGELF
TRBV28	TRBJ1-4	.	ASSGRASNYEKLF
TRBV5-4	TRBJ2-1	.	ASSRQTPGENEQF
TRBV5-1	TRBJ2-3	once	ASNGPSGTDTQY
TRBV6-1	TRBJ1-2	.	ASAGKLGT
TRBV13	TRBJ1-2	.	ASSLKRSYGYT